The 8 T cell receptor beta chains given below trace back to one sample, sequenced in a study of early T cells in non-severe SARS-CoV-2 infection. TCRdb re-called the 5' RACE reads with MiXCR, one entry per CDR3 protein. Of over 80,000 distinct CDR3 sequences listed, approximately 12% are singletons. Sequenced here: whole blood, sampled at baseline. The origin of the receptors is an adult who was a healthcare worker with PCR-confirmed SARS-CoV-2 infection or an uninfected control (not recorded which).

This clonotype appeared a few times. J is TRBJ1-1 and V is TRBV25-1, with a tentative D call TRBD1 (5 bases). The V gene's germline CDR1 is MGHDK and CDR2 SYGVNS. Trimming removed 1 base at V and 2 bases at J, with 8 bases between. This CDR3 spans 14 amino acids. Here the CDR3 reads CASSEWGGNTEAFF. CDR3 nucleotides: TGTGCCAGCAGTGAATGGGGCGGAAACACTGAAGCTTTCTTT.

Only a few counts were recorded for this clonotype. This CDR3 is CAWDSRIPLKSYGYTF. The CDR3 DNA is TGTGCCTGGGACAGCCGAATCCCTCTTAAAAGCTATGGCTACACCTTC. The J gene is TRBJ1-2, the V gene TRBV30, with D maybe TRBD1 (5 bases). Germline V gene sequence: CDR1 GTSNPN, CDR2 SVGIG (reference sequence). V shed 5 bases and J shed 4 bases, with 23 bases lying between them. The CDR3 is 16 residues long.

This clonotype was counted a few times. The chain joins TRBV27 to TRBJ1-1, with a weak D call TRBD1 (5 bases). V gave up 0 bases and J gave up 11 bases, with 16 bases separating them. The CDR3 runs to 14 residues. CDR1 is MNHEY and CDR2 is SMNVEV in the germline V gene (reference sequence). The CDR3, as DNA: TGTGCCAGCAGTTTATCGTTAGGGAATGGGGCCGCTTTCTTT. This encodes CASSLSLGNGAAFF.

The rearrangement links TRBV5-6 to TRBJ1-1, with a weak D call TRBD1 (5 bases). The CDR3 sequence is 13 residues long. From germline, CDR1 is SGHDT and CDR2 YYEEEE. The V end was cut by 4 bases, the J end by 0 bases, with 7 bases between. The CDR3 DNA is TGTGCCAGCAGCCCCAGGGTGAACACTGAAGCTTTCTTT. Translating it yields CASSPRVNTEAFF.

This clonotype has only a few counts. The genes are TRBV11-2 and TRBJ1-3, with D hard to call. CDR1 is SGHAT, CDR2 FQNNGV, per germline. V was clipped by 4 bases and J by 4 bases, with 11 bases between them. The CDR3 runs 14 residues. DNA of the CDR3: TGTGCCAGCAGCTCGCTGGATCAAGGAAACACCATATATTTT. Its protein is CASSSLDQGNTIYF. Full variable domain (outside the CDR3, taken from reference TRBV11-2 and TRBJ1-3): EAGVAQSPRYKIIEKRQSVAFWCNPISGHATLYWYQQILGQGPKLLIQFQNNGVVDDSQLPKDRFSAERLKGVDSTLKIQPAKLEDSAVYLCASSSLDQGNTIYFGEGSWLTVV.

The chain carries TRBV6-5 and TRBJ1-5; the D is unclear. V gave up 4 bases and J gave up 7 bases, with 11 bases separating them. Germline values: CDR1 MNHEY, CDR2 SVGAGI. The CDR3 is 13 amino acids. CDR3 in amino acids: CASSWRARQPQHF. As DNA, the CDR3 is TGTGCCAGCAGTTGGAGGGCACGGCAGCCCCAGCATTTT.

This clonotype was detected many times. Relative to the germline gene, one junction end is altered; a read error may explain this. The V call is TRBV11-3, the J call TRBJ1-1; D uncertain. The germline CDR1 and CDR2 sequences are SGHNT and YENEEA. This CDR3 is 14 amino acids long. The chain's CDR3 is CASSLEGRNTEAFF. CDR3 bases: TGTGCCAGCAGCCTAGAGGGCAGGAACACTGAAGCTTTCTTT.

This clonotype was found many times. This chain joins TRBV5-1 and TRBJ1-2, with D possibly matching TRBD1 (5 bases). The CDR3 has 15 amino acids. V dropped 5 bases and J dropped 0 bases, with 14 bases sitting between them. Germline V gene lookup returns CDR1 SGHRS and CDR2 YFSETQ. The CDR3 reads CASRRGTDPNYGYTF. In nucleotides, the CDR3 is TGCGCCAGCAGACGAGGGACGGACCCTAACTATGGCTACACCTTC.